This TCR beta chain stems from a study of CD8 T cells in ankylosing spondylitis. Regarding the study as a whole: Matched synovial fluid from ankylosing spondylitis patients was reported to be enriched for disease-linked clones. Eight highly homologous variants made up a TCR beta motif, and this motif appeared characteristic of ankylosing spondylitis blood. Disease-linked clones bore a CD8+ phenotype, appearing relatively rarely in peripheral blood.

Researchers built TCR beta libraries using quantitative 5'-RACE with molecular barcodes. TCRdb reprocessed the 5' RACE reads with MiXCR, giving one entry per CDR3 protein. The data show 200,000 to 300,000 distinct CDR3 sequences, 8% to 9.5% seen once. CDR3 length: 15 amino acids. The germline V and J ends were trimmed by 11 bases and 6 bases, with 23 bases remaining between them. Germline V gives CDR1 MGHDK, CDR2 SYGVNS. This clonotype was recorded many times. Its antigen remains unknown. This sequence was found in a male donor with ankylosing spondylitis or in good health (not recorded which). The specimen sequenced was blood, either unsorted or a sorted T cell fraction (not recorded which). This rearrangement joins TRBV25-1 to TRBJ1-5, with a tentative D call TRBD1 (5 bases). CDR3 sequence: CAAYSRGRGIQPQHF. CDR3 bases: TGTGCCGCTTATTCGAGGGGCCGGGGGATTCAGCCCCAGCATTTT.